This TCR beta chain was found in a study of blood T cell repertoires in COVID-19 (dated by TCRdb to between 2020 and 2021). Regarding the complete study: Samples from collaborators originated in the United States, Italy and Spain and spanned both the acute and convalescent phases of COVID-19. The samples were drawn from two sources: the first 160 participants of the ongoing ImmuneRACE study, and 950 to 1,500 subjects contributed by 6 global collaborators. Where available, HLA class I and class II types were obtained from metadata supplied by the sample provider rather than from assay-based typing. The repertoires were released in a freely available public database intended as a resource for research on the immune response to SARS-CoV-2. Sample metadata almost always included a de-identified subject ID, COVID-19 status, age in years and sex. The material from the prospective study consisted of cDNA or gDNA derived from T cells, B-cell-depleted T cells, or PBMCs. Subjects who had been exposed to COVID-19, were actively infected with it, or had recovered from it provided the deeply sampled blood TCRbeta repertoires that made up the dataset.

TCRbeta CDR3 regions were amplified from genomic DNA by means of the immunoSEQ Assay, a bias-controlled multiplex PCR. As for the authors' bioinformatics: Nucleated cell counts per sample were estimated from amplification of reference gene primers within the assay. To quantify the absolute abundance of each unique TCRbeta CDR3 rearrangement, sequence reads were collapsed and filtered. For each sample, productive Simpson clonality was calculated as the square root of Simpson's diversity index over productive rearrangements. Entries here come from immuneACCESS through TCRdb and include only in-frame sequences with V and J called. Some clones fail to appear in such tables; in the studies checked, an unresolved V gene covers under half of the shortfall, and the cause of the remainder is unknown. V, J and clone size are those of that table, while D and trimming were read from the DNA. This sample lists approximately 280,000 clones; roughly 80% were detected once. The ten largest clones represent approximately 5% of the sample.

CDR1 is given as GTSNPN and CDR2 as SVGIG, both from the germline V gene (reference sequence). The CDR3 covers 13 residues, taking in both the cysteine and the phenylalanine. Of all the DNA, just the CDR3 is kept, 39 bases in frame from base 1. Trimming removed 0 bases from V and 1 base from J, leaving 6 bases between the germline ends. Notes on this clone: Its antigen is currently not known. Base-call qualities are not available, and no considerably larger clone is one nucleotide away.

In the prospective study, participants were about 18 to 95 years old, resided in about 25 geographic areas of the United States, and were enrolled through a virtual design. Cohort assignment in the prospective study relied on participant-reported clinical history from a screening survey and a study questionnaire. Exposed participants had been in contact, within 2 weeks of entering the study, with a person who had a PCR-confirmed or clinician-diagnosed case of COVID-19. In the prospective study, whole blood, serum and a nasopharyngeal or oropharyngeal swab were collected from each participant by mobile phlebotomists. Over a roughly 2-month period, participants in the prospective study had the option of providing additional blood draws and questionnaires. Before DNA extraction, prospective study blood samples were shipped either frozen or at room temperature. The full study reports these points: The amount of clinical and demographic metadata varied by source and participant and was provided uncurated.

The chain was built from TRBV30 and TRBJ2-5, with the D gene too uncertain to name. The clonotype originates from a man in his forties or fifties who had been exposed to COVID-19. The specimen was PBMCs or T cells enriched from blood (not recorded which). The DNA sequence follows: TGTGCCTGGAGTGTACACACCCAAGAGACCCAGTACTTC. Its product reads: CAWSVHTQETQYF.